This is a list of T cell receptor beta chains from one sample in a study of vaccination and CD4 T cells after COVID-19. These receptors have no known antigen. MiXCR, run by TCRdb on the PCR reads, gives a single entry per CDR3 protein. Among over 15,000 distinct CDR3 sequences listed, 45% to 50% were seen once. The sequencing input was CD4+ T cells from blood, cultured in vitro. The origin of the receptors is a human donor who had recovered from COVID-19. Both conserved end residues are trimmed from each CDR3. Fields, in order: J gene, V gene, CDR3 protein.

TRBJ2-7 | TRBV20-1 | SARPGIDAYEQY
TRBJ2-7 | TRBV2 | ASSEVRSTYEQY
TRBJ2-3 | TRBV7-6 | ASSSMAAGTDTQY
TRBJ1-6 | TRBV7-9 | ASSDPFVGTGSPLH
TRBJ1-1 | TRBV4-2 | ASSSSDGKNTEAF
TRBJ1-4 | TRBV6-2/TRBV6-3 | ASIKDGTNEKLF
TRBJ1-1 | TRBV2 | ASSADRVGTEAF
TRBJ1-1 | TRBV29-1 | SVGWDSYTEAF
TRBJ2-5 | TRBV24-1 | ATSPGAGGGETQY
TRBJ2-3 | TRBV20-1 | SAKTPADTQY
TRBJ1-2 | TRBV20-1 | SARQDSNYGYT
TRBJ1-2 | TRBV5-1 | ASSQGTTSYGYT
TRBJ1-1 | TRBV6-5 | ASSYGLMGEAF
TRBJ2-5 | TRBV7-3 | ASSLGTGGIETQY
TRBJ1-2 | TRBV7-8 | ASSLFGGNYGYT
TRBJ2-7 | TRBV5-4 | ASSLAAAGTGGYEQY
TRBJ2-7 | TRBV6-1 | ASSPRRGTTTSSYEQY
TRBJ1-1 | TRBV20-1 | SASQGGYPEAF
TRBJ1-1 | TRBV20-1 | SAGGWKVNTEAF
TRBJ2-7 | TRBV5-6 | ASSLRRSSYEQY
TRBJ1-1 | TRBV30 | AWSGQMNTEAF
TRBJ1-1 | TRBV9 | ASSVGNSGNTEAF
TRBJ2-1 | TRBV7-2 | ASSFLRANEQF
TRBJ2-1 | TRBV7-9 | ASSQTTGGGQSYNEQF
TRBJ1-5 | TRBV20-1 | SASRTGYQPQH
TRBJ2-1 | TRBV24-1 | ATEGTSGNNEQF
TRBJ2-1 | TRBV6-1 | ATQIAQTFYNEQF
TRBJ2-3 | TRBV7-2 | ASSQATDTQY
TRBJ2-1 | TRBV7-8 | ASSLAYPFEGTRNWNEQF
TRBJ1-6 | TRBV19 | ASSDVGMFSPLH
TRBJ1-5 | TRBV28 | ASAGSNQPQH
TRBJ1-1 | TRBV9 | ASKASMNTEAF
TRBJ2-3 | TRBV19 | ASSIDRAADTQY
TRBJ1-6 | TRBV20-1 | SAKGRGGSSYNSPLH
TRBJ1-6 | TRBV19 | ASSIKADSPLH
TRBJ1-2 | TRBV20-1 | SARTGSSGYT
TRBJ2-7 | TRBV19 | ASSSVGQGVSYEQY
TRBJ2-5 | TRBV20-1 | SARESQAGRAKTQY
TRBJ1-6 | TRBV27 | ASSPGTRANSPLH